This record covers a single TCR beta chain. This specimen comes from a study of blood T cell repertoires in COVID-19. Trimming removed 4 bases from V and 6 bases from J; junction bases left unmatched: 6. The V gene's germline CDR1 is LNHDA and CDR2 SQIVND (reference sequence). The CDR3 contains 14 residues. Per the study methods: Reference gene primers were amplified, and this amplification served to estimate nucleated cell counts. Sequencing was performed with immunoSEQ multiplex PCR; in TCRdb, only in-frame clones are kept and a portion is missing. V, J and clone size are those of that table, while D and trimming were read from the DNA. This sample carries some 50,000 clones, approximately 84% of them seen once, and the ten largest clones take 28%.

This TCR was sampled from a human donor in a cohort sampled during active COVID-19. Sequenced input: peripheral blood. The gene calls are TRBV19 and TRBJ1-5; 7 bases are shared with TRBD1. The CDR3 here is CASSTDRVGQPQHF. For the CDR3, the DNA is TGTGCCAGTAGTACCGACAGGGTCGGTCAGCCCCAGCATTTT.